These 17 T cell receptor beta chains were sequenced from one sample in a study of T cells after yellow fever vaccination. TCRdb processed the 5' RACE reads anew with MiXCR; each CDR3 protein has one entry. The data hold hundreds of thousands of distinct CDR3 sequences, with approximately 12% observed a single time. The specimen was CD4+ T cells sorted from PBMCs, collected 15 days after the yellow fever booster vaccination. The source is a man aged 18 to 29 who received the YFV17D yellow fever vaccine.

This clonotype occurred many times. This chain connects TRBV4-1 to TRBJ1-2; D uncertain. The CDR3 has 13 amino acids. Germline lookup yields CDR1 MGHRA and CDR2 YSYEKL. V dropped 0 bases and J dropped 4 bases, with 6 bases sitting between them. CDR3 sequence reads: CASSQEAGYGYTF. As DNA, the CDR3 is TGCGCCAGCAGCCAAGAAGCGGGCTATGGCTACACCTTC.

Many counts were recorded for this clonotype. The V call is TRBV15, the J call TRBJ2-1, with D unclear. Germline assignment: CDR1 LNHNV and CDR2 YYDKDF (reference sequence). Trimming cost V 0 bases and J 7 bases, with 10 bases left between them. CDR3 length: 14 residues. CDR3 loop: CATSRDRATNEQFF. The DNA for the CDR3 is TGTGCCACCAGCAGAGATCGAGCGACGAATGAGCAGTTCTTC.

This clonotype has just a few counts. The genes are TRBV29-1 and TRBJ2-7; perhaps TRBD1 as D (5 bases). CDR3 length: 11 amino acids. Trimming left V 6 bases short and J 3 bases short, with 9 bases between. Germline V gene lookup returns CDR1 SQVTM and CDR2 ANQGSEA. CDR3 bases: TGCAGCGTCGGTACAGGCTACGAGCAGTACGTC. This translates into CSVGTGYEQYV.

This clonotype was observed at least ten times. The chain joins TRBV7-7 to TRBJ2-2, with D maybe TRBD2 (5 bases). The germline V gene has CDR1 SSHAT and CDR2 FNYEAQ (reference sequence). Trimming shortened V by 1 base and J by 5 bases, and 11 bases separated the two germline ends. This CDR3 comprises 15 residues. Here the CDR3 reads CASSLVGSGTGELFF. DNA of the CDR3: TGTGCCAGCAGCTTAGTAGGCTCGGGGACCGGGGAGCTGTTTTTT.

The rearrangement uses TRBV4-1 and TRBJ2-4; a possible D gene is TRBD2 (6 bases). This CDR3 has 14 amino acids. Trimming removed 5 bases from V and 6 bases from J, with 14 bases in between. Germline CDR1 reads MGHRA; CDR2 reads YSYEKL. CDR3 nucleotide sequence: TGCGCCAGCAGCGAGGGTGGGGGGACAAACATTCAGTACTTC. It specifies CASSEGGGTNIQYF.

The chain carries TRBV7-2 and TRBJ2-3; TRBD1 or TRBD2 may be the D gene (5 bases each). The CDR3 is 14 amino acids. V was clipped by 5 bases and J by 2 bases, with 11 bases between them. Germline V gene lookup returns CDR1 SGHTA and CDR2 FQGNSA. Written as DNA, the CDR3 is TGTGCCAGCAGCCGGGACGGGCCCACAGATACGCAGTATTTT. This codes for CASSRDGPTDTQYF.

This chain uses TRBV29-1 with TRBJ1-2; 7 bases are a match to TRBD1. The CDR3 is made up of 12 amino acids. Losses at the gene ends were 6 bases for V and 4 bases for J; bases not matched to a gene: 5. Germline V lookup: CDR1 SQVTM, CDR2 ANQGSEA. The CDR3 here is CSVQQGSYGYTF. The CDR3 DNA follows: TGCAGCGTCCAACAGGGGAGCTATGGCTACACCTTC.

The rearrangement links TRBV28 to TRBJ2-5, with D possibly TRBD2 on 5 matching bases. Germline V gene lookup returns CDR1 MDHEN and CDR2 SYDVKM. V was cut by 5 bases and J by 5 bases, with 9 bases left in between. The CDR3 has 12 amino acids. This CDR3 is CASSEGGETQYF. Here the CDR3 DNA reads TGTGCCAGCAGTGAGGGCGGGGAGACCCAGTACTTC.

The chain carries TRBV15 and TRBJ1-2; D is unclear. V was cut by 1 base and J by 4 bases, with 10 bases left in between. Germline assignment: CDR1 LNHNV and CDR2 YYDKDF (reference sequence). The CDR3 contains 14 residues. CDR3 nucleotides: TGTGCCACCAGCAGAGGATCTTCGGGCTATGGCTACACCTTC. As protein: CATSRGSSGYGYTF.

This clonotype came up a few times. The rearrangement uses TRBV19 and TRBJ1-5, with D uncertain. V gave up 5 bases and J gave up 1 base, with 15 bases separating them. The length of the CDR3 is 16 residues. Germline assignment: CDR1 LNHDA and CDR2 SQIVND (reference sequence). The CDR3 sequence: CASSGGTAVSNQPQHF. The CDR3 nucleotides are TGTGCCAGTAGTGGAGGAACAGCGGTGAGCAATCAGCCCCAGCATTTT.

This clonotype was seen only a few times. The chain has TRBV12-3 or TRBV12-4 and TRBJ2-5; 7 bases are a match to TRBD1. CDR3 length equals 14 residues. Germline trimming cut 5 bases from V and 3 bases from J; bases unmatched to any gene: 6. The CDR3 protein is CASSPDRVEETQYF. The CDR3 DNA reads as TGTGCCAGCAGTCCAGACAGGGTCGAAGAGACCCAGTACTTC.

This clonotype has a count of ten or more. This chain joins TRBV20-1 and TRBJ2-2, with unresolved D. The CDR3 consists of 14 residues. The germline V and J ends were trimmed by 0 bases and 3 bases, with 8 bases remaining between them. Germline V CDR1 and CDR2: DFQATT, SNEGSKA (reference sequence). The CDR3 is CSARDARYTGELFF. For the CDR3, the DNA is TGCAGTGCTAGAGATGCTAGATACACCGGGGAGCTGTTTTTT.

This clonotype was seen repeatedly, ten times or more. The gene calls are TRBV4-3 and TRBJ2-4; no definite D call. V lost 0 bases and J 7 bases, leaving 13 bases between the germline ends. The CDR3 covers 15 residues. Germline loops: CDR1 LGHNA, CDR2 YSLEER. Here the CDR3 reads CASSQDLGTSNIQYF. DNA for the CDR3: TGCGCCAGCAGCCAAGATCTCGGTACCTCGAACATTCAGTACTTC.

This clonotype was seen repeatedly, ten times or more. V gene TRBV6-5 combines with J gene TRBJ2-2; 7 nucleotides match TRBD1. The V gene end was trimmed by 7 bases and the J gene end by 4 bases; junction bases not matched to a gene: 6. Germline V gene sequence: CDR1 MNHEY, CDR2 SVGAGI. CDR3 length equals 14 residues. The CDR3 DNA reads TGTGCCAGCACCCTCAACAGGGGCACCGGGGAGCTGTTTTTT. Encoded protein: CASTLNRGTGELFF.

The rearrangement uses TRBV6-2 or TRBV6-3 and TRBJ1-5, with no clear D. Trimming left V 6 bases short and J 1 base short, with 10 bases between. The CDR3 has 14 amino acids. Germline V gene sequence: CDR1 MNHEY, CDR2 SVGEGT. The DNA of the CDR3 is TGTGCCAGCAGCCTTGCTTTCAGCAATCAGCCCCAGCATTTT. This sequence encodes CASSLAFSNQPQHF.

This clonotype was found a few times. The chain links TRBV4-2 to TRBJ2-5, with 14 bases fitting TRBD2. From germline, CDR1 is LGHNA and CDR2 YNFKEQ. J was trimmed by 1 base and V by 3 bases; bases with no gene match: 7. The CDR3 is made up of 18 amino acids. In DNA form, the CDR3 reads TGTGCCAGCAGCCAGAGCGGGACTAGCGGGGGATCCCAAGAGACCCAGTACTTC. Its translation: CASSQSGTSGGSQETQYF.

This clonotype was observed a few times. The genes are TRBV6-5 and TRBJ2-2; 10 nucleotides align to TRBD2. Looked up from germline, CDR1 is MNHEY and CDR2 is SVGAGI. V was pared by 6 bases and J by 6 bases, with 7 bases of the junction left unmatched. There are 15 residues in the CDR3. This chain's CDR3 is CASRSGGARSGELFF. The CDR3 bases are TGTGCCAGCAGAAGCGGGGGGGCCCGCTCCGGGGAGCTGTTTTTT.